The clone carrying this T cell receptor (beta chain) was detected a few times. Relying on iRepertoire HTBI primers and Arm-PCR of CDR3 regions, the team built TCR beta libraries. TCRdb fed the multiplex PCR reads into MiXCR, producing one record per CDR3 protein. The sample gives a few hundred thousand distinct CDR3 sequences, over 15% of which show up once; about 23% is in the top ten. Time point meaning: newly diagnosed GD, antithyroid drugs for less than 3 months. The TCR library was made from RNA that had been extracted from PBMCs in TRIzol. A blood draw put roughly 10 milliliters of peripheral blood into EDTA tubes. The record originates from a study of regulatory T cells in long-lasting Graves disease. The J segment lost 5 bases and the V segment lost 7 bases, leaving 10 bases of the junction unmatched. Germline-derived CDR1 and CDR2 are SQVTM and ANQGSEA. The CDR3 sequence is 13 residues long.

The same data also contributed to another study, on T cells in Graves' hyperthyroidism and ophthalmopathy. From that second work: Most clonotypes expanded in the thyroid (above 0.001) were also present in blood.

The material was peripheral blood mononuclear cells (PBMCs), obtained at new diagnosis, from a patient treated with antithyroid drugs. The chain couples TRBV29-1 to TRBJ2-5; TRBD2 matches at 7 bases. This TCR derives from a woman aged 18-29 years with Graves disease. In nucleotides, the CDR3 is TGCAGCGCGGACCGGGGACTAAAGGAGACCCAGTACTTC. Translating it yields CSADRGLKETQYF.